This T cell receptor beta chain stems from a study of regulatory dendritic cells for organ transplantation. Study results and caveats: Mature dendritic cells appeared to drive more memory CD8+ clonal expansion than regulatory ones. Naive T cells showed high diversity, memory cells less, memory CD8+ least.

Sorted subsets were CFSE-labeled and cultured approximately 5 days with allogeneic dendritic cells. Clones were read by immunoSEQ multiplex PCR, and TCRdb kept only the in-frame ones, dropping some. The sample lists roughly 9,300 clones, approximately 80% occurring once. The CDR3 is 14 amino acids. Germline assignment: CDR1 SGHRS and CDR2 YFSETQ. V lost 4 bases and J 5 bases, leaving 13 bases between the germline ends. Remarks on this clone: The antigen is not known.

The chain couples TRBV5-1 to TRBJ2-1, with D possibly being TRBD2 (5 bases). The receptor comes from a human donor in good health. Sequences were obtained from memory CD4+ T cells from blood cultured with dendritic cells. Subset here: CD45RO+ memory T cells. CDR3 in amino acids: CASSRDGVHNEQFF. CDR3 nucleotide sequence: TGCGCCAGCAGCCGAGACGGGGTCCACAATGAGCAGTTCTTC.